This T cell receptor (beta chain) was identified during a study of cytomegalovirus exposure and HLA in healthy donors. Deletions cut 6 bases from V and 4 bases from J, with 14 bases between. The CDR3 contains 14 residues. Germline CDR1 MNHEY, CDR2 SMNVEV (reference sequence). A multiplex PCR was run with 60 Vbeta primers and 13 Jbeta primers. Only in-frame clones appear in the TCRdb table, and some are missing; sequencing was by immunoSEQ multiplex PCR. The table lists roughly 90,000 clones. The origin of this receptor is a man in his fifties in good health and CMV-seropositive. The sequenced sample consisted of PBMCs. The gene calls are TRBV27 and TRBJ2-3; the D gene is possibly TRBD2 (6 bases). The CDR3 nucleotides read TGTGCCAGCAGGGGACTGAGGGGTGCAGATACGCAGTATTTT. Translation gives CASRGLRGADTQYF.